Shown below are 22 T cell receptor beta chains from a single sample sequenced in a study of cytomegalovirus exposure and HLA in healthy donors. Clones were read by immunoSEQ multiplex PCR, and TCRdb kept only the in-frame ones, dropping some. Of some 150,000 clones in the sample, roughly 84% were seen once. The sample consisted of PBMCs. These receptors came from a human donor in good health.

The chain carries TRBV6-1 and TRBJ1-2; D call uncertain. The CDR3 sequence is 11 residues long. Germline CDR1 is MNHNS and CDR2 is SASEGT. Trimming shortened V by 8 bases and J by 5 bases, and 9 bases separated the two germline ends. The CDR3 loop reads CASEEVYGYTF. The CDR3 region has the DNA TGTGCCAGCGAGGAAGTTTATGGCTACACCTTC.

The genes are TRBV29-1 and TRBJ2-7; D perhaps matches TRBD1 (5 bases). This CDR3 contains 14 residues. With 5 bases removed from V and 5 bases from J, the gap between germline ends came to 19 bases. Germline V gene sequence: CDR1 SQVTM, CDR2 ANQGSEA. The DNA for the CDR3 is TGCAGCGTTCTTGGCCCTGGGGCAACCCACGAGCAGTACTTC. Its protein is CSVLGPGATHEQYF.

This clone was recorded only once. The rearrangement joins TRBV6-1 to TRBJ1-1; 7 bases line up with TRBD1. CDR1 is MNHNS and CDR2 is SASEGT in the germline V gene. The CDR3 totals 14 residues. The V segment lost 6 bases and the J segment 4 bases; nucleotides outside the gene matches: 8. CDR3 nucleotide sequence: TGTGCCAGCAGCTTGACAGGGTCTCGCACTGAAGCTTTCTTT. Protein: CASSLTGSRTEAFF.

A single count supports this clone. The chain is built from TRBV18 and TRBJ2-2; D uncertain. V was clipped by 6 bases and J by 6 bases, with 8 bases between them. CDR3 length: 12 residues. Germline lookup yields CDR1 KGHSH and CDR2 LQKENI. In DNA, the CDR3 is TGTGCCAGCTCTAGCTTGTCCGGGGAGCTGTTTTTT. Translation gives CASSSLSGELFF. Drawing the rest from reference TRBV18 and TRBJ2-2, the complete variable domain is NAGVMQNPRHLVRRRGQEARLRCSPMKGHSHVYWYRQLPEEGLKFMVYLQKENIIDESGMPKERFSAEFPKEGPSILRIQQVVRGDSAAYFCASSSLSGELFFGEGSRLTVL.

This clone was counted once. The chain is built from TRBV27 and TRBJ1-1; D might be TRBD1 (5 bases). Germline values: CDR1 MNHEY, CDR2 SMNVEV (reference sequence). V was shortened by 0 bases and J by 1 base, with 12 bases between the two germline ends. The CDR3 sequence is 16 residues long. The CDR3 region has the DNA TGTGCCAGCAGTTTATCGGTCCGGGGGACGAACACTGAAGCTTTCTTT. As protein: CASSLSVRGTNTEAFF.

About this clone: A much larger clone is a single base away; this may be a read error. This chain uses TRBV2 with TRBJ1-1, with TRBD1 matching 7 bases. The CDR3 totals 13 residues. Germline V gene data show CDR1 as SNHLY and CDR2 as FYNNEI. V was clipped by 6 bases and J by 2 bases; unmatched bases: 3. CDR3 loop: CASSRDSNTEAFF. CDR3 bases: TGTGCCAGCAGCCGGGACAGCAACACTGAAGCTTTCTTT.

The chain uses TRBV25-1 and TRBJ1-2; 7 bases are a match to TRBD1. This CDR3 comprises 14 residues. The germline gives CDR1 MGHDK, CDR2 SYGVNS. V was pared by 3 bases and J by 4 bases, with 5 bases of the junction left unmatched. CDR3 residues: CASSESGQPYGYTF. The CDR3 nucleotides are TGTGCCAGCAGTGAGTCGGGACAGCCCTATGGCTACACCTTC.

CDR3 residues: CASSLAGFEAFF. CDR3 nucleotides: TGCGCCAGCAGCCTTGCGGGCTTTGAAGCTTTCTTT. J is TRBJ1-1 and V is TRBV5-1; D is uncertain. The germline CDR1 and CDR2 sequences are SGHRS and YFSETQ. The CDR3 has 12 residues. V lost 4 bases and J lost 7, with 11 bases in between. The whole variable domain, filled in from reference TRBV5-1 and TRBJ1-1, reads KAGVTQTPRYLIKTRGQQVTLSCSPISGHRSVSWYQQTPGQGLQFLFEYFSETQRNKGNFPGRFSGRQFSNSRSEMNVSTLELGDSALYLCASSLAGFEAFFGQGTRLTVV.

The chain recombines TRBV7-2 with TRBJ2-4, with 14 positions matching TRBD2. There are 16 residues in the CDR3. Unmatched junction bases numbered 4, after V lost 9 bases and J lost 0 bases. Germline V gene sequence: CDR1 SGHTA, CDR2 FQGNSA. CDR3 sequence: CASGTSGGLAKNIQYF. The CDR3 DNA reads TGTGCCAGTGGGACTAGCGGGGGCCTAGCCAAAAACATTCAGTACTTC. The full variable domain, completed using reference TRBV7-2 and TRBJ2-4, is GAGVSQSPSNKVTEKGKDVELRCDPISGHTALYWYRQSLGQGLEFLIYFQGNSAPDKSGLPSDRFSAERTGGSVSTLTIQRTQQEDSAVYLCASGTSGGLAKNIQYFGAGTRLSVL.

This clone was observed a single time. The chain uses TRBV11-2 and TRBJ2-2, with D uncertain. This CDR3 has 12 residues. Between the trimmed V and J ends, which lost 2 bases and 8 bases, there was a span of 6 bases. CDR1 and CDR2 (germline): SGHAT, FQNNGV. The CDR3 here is CASSLLVGELFF. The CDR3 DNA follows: TGTGCCAGCAGCTTACTCGTGGGGGAGCTGTTTTTT.

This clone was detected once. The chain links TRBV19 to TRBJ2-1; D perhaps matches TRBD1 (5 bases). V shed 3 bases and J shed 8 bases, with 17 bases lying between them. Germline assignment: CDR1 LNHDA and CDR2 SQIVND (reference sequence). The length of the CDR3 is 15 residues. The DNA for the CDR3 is TGTGCCAGTAGTATCAGGGCCCTCGTTTTGGATGAGCAGTTCTTC. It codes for CASSIRALVLDEQFF.

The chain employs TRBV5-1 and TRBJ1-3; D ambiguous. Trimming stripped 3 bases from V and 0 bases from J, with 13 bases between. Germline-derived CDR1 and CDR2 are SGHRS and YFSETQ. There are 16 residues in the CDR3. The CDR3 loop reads CASSWLGVDSGNTIYF. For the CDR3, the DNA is TGCGCCAGCAGCTGGCTCGGGGTGGACTCTGGAAACACCATATATTTT.

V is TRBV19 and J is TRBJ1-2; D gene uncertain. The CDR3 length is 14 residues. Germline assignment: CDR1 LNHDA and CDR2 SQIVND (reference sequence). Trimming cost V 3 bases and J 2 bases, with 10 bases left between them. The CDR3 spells CASSILSRNYGYTF. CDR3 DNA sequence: TGTGCCAGTAGTATTCTCTCTCGGAACTATGGCTACACCTTC.

CDR3 nucleotide sequence: TGTGCCAGCAGTCATGGATCAAGTCCCGGGACAGGGGGCAGCTATGGCTACACCTTC. Its translation: CASSHGSSPGTGGSYGYTF. The genes are TRBV5-6 and TRBJ1-2, with 12 bases identical to TRBD1. Germline V gives CDR1 SGHDT, CDR2 YYEEEE. Trimming at V came to 5 bases and at J to 4 bases, leaving 18 bases not matched to a gene. The CDR3 totals 19 residues.

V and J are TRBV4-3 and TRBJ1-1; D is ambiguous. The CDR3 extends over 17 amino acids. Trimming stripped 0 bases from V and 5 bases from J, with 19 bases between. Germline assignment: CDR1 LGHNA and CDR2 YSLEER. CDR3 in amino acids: CASSQDLVPGSWTEAFF. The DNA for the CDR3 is TGCGCCAGCAGCCAAGACCTGGTCCCTGGTAGTTGGACTGAAGCTTTCTTT.

The CDR3 DNA follows: TGTGCCAGCAGGTTAACGGGGGCTGAAGCTTTCTTT. Translated, it gives CASRLTGAEAFF. V is TRBV25-1 and J is TRBJ1-1; the D gene is possibly TRBD1 (5 bases). V was pared by 6 bases and J by 6 bases, with 11 bases between. This CDR3 is 12 amino acids long. Germline CDR1 MGHDK, CDR2 SYGVNS.

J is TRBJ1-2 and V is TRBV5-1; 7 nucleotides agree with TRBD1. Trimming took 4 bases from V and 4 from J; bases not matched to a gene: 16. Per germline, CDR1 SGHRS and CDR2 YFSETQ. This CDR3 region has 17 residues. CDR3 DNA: TGCGCCAGCAGCCGAGGGGGACAGAGTGTCTCCATCTATGGCTACACCTTC. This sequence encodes CASSRGGQSVSIYGYTF.

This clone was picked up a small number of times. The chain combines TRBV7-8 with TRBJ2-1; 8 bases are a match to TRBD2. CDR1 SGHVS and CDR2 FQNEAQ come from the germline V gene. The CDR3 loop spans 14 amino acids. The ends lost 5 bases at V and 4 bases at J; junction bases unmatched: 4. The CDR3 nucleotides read TGTGCCAGCAGCATTAGCGGGAAGTACAATGAGCAGTTCTTC. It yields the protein CASSISGKYNEQFF.

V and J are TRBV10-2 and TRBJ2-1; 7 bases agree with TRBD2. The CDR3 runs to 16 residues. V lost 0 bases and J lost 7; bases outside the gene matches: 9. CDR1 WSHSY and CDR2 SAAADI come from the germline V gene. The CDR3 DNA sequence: TGCGCCAGCAGTGAGTCGAGGTTAGTGGGAGGGAATGAGCAGTTCTTC. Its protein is CASSESRLVGGNEQFF.

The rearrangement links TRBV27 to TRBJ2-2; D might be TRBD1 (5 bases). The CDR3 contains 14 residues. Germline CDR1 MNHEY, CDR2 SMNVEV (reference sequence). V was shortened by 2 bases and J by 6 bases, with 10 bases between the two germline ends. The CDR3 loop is CASSLQGWAGELFF. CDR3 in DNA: TGTGCCAGCAGTTTACAGGGATGGGCCGGGGAGCTGTTTTTT.

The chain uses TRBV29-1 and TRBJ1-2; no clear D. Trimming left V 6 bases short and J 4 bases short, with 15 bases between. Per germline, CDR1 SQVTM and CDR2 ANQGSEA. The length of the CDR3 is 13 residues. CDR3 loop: CSVRRFDGYGYTF. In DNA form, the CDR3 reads TGCAGCGTCAGGAGGTTCGACGGCTATGGCTACACCTTC.

In DNA, the CDR3 is TGTGCCAGCAGTTTAATCGCAACTAATGAAAAACTGTTTTTT. Translation: CASSLIATNEKLFF. The J gene is TRBJ1-4, the V gene TRBV27, with D unclear. The CDR3 has 14 residues. The ends were cut back, 2 bases at V and 0 bases at J, with 4 bases in the middle. Germline assignment: CDR1 MNHEY and CDR2 SMNVEV (reference sequence).